This TCR beta chain stems from a study of CD8 T cells in ankylosing spondylitis. Study-level results: Within ankylosing spondylitis blood, a TCR beta motif made up of under 10 highly homologous variants appeared to be characteristic. Previous work reported some of these motif variants in the synovial fluid and blood of reactive arthritis. Disease-linked clones bore a CD8+ phenotype and were relatively rare in peripheral blood.

A single record per CDR3 protein comes from TCRdb applying MiXCR to the 5' RACE reads. Here the sample spans hundreds of thousands of distinct CDR3 sequences, roughly 13% being singletons. Remarks on this clonotype: Its cognate antigen is unknown.

Between the trimmed V and J ends, which lost 2 bases and 7 bases, there was a span of 12 bases. The CDR3 is made up of 14 amino acids. Germline V gene lookup returns CDR1 SNHLY and CDR2 FYNNEI. The sequence derives from a male donor with ankylosing spondylitis. The rearrangement links TRBV2 to TRBJ2-1; either TRBD1 or TRBD2 may fit D (6 bases each). Sequencing was done on a sample of blood, either unsorted or a sorted T cell fraction (not recorded which). The CDR3 loop reads CASSEYGGQNEQFF. For the CDR3, the DNA is TGTGCCAGCAGTGAATACGGGGGCCAGAATGAGCAGTTCTTC.